One T cell receptor beta chain is described in this entry. Its antigen remains unidentified. Compared with germline, one end of the junction differs, possibly owing to a read error. The study amplified TCR beta CDR3 regions using RNA transcripts. The first-round RT-PCR employed HTBI primers together with the Qiagen OneStep RT-PCR kit. A multiplex PCR was then performed as the second round. Each CDR3 protein gets one entry after TCRdb re-called the multiplex PCR reads with MiXCR. The sample carries around 520,000 distinct CDR3 sequences, approximately 37% recorded once. The sample originates from a study of Graves' ophthalmopathy and Graves' hyperthyroidism. The study's findings and limits: Stable hyperthyroidism and ophthalmopathy were told apart by a 13-signature model, which achieved about 88% sensitivity and approximately 82% specificity. Most clonotypes expanded in thyroid above 0.001 frequency were present in blood too.

The germline V gene encodes CDR1 SGHRS and CDR2 YFSETQ. The CDR3 totals 16 residues. Each hyperthyroidism patient was newly diagnosed, with under 2 months' duration, and aged 18 to 65. Sequences were obtained from peripheral blood or thyroid tissue (not recorded which). The chain carries TRBV5-1 and TRBJ2-6; 8 nucleotides match TRBD1. The clonotype comes from an adult man with Graves' hyperthyroidism. CDR3 protein: CASSFQGASGANVPTF. For the CDR3, the DNA is TGTGCCAGCAGCTTTCAGGGGGCCTCTGGGGCCAACGTCCCGACTTTC.